This entry lists 23 T cell receptor beta chains sequenced from one sample in a study of glioma-infiltrating T cells. TCR alpha and beta CDR3 regions were amplified from RNA using iRepertoire nested multiplex PCR. TCRdb fed the multiplex PCR reads into MiXCR, producing one record per CDR3 protein. This sample has around 350,000 distinct CDR3 sequences, with around 45% found just once. The source material was glioma tissue, nonneoplastic brain tissue, or PBMCs (not recorded which). The receptors shown here come from a human donor with low-grade glioma or glioblastoma, undergoing nonglioma brain surgery, or in good health (not recorded which).

This chain links TRBV28 with TRBJ2-1, with D possibly being TRBD1 or TRBD2 (5 bases each). CDR1 and CDR2 (germline): MDHEN, SYDVKM. The CDR3 is 13 residues long. The V end lost 10 bases, the J end lost 9 bases, and 19 bases lay between the germline ends. CDR3: CAMGRATNSEQFF. The CDR3 DNA reads TGTGCCATGGGGCGGGCAACTAATAGTGAGCAGTTCTTC.

This sequence joins TRBV3-1 and TRBJ1-1; TRBD1 might be the D (5 bases). Germline lookup yields CDR1 LGHDT and CDR2 YNNKEL (reference sequence). Trimming shortened V by 1 base and J by 3 bases, and 9 bases separated the two germline ends. The CDR3 has 14 residues. The CDR3: CASSQGAGDTEAFF. In DNA form, the CDR3 reads TGTGCCAGCAGCCAAGGTGCGGGGGACACTGAAGCTTTCTTT.

This clonotype was counted ten times or more. The chain uses TRBV20-1 and TRBJ1-2; perhaps TRBD1 as D (6 bases). The V gene's germline CDR1 is DFQATT and CDR2 SNEGSKA (reference sequence). Trimming removed 4 bases from V and 4 bases from J, with 16 bases in between. The CDR3 has 14 amino acids. CDR3 sequence reads: CSAIFPDRSYGYTF. Written as DNA, the CDR3 is TGCAGTGCTATTTTCCCAGACAGGTCCTATGGCTACACCTTC.

In regard to this clonotype: Germline is not matched at one junction end, which may reflect a read error. The genes are TRBV4-1 and TRBJ2-1; 8 nucleotides align to TRBD2. The CDR3 loop spans 14 amino acids. Per the germline V gene, CDR1 is MGHRA and CDR2 is YSYEKL. The CDR3 DNA sequence: TGCGCCAGCAGCAAGGGACTAGGGGACAATGAGCAGCTCTTC. Encoded protein: CASSKGLGDNEQLF.

This chain connects TRBV27 to TRBJ1-5; D not resolved. The CDR3 length is 14 residues. The V end lost 2 bases, the J end lost 3 bases, and 8 bases lay between the germline ends. The germline CDR1 and CDR2 sequences are MNHEY and SMNVEV (reference sequence). Here the CDR3 reads CASSLQQPNQPQHF. CDR3 in DNA: TGTGCCAGCAGTTTACAACAGCCCAATCAGCCCCAGCATTTT.

This clonotype was counted ten times or more. The chain is built from TRBV27 and TRBJ2-1; 11 positions agree with TRBD2. The CDR3 consists of 15 residues. Germline loops: CDR1 MNHEY, CDR2 SMNVEV (reference sequence). V was clipped by 5 bases and J by 3 bases; unmatched bases: 3. CDR3 nucleotides: TGTGCCAGCAGTACCGGGACTAGCGGCTACAATGAGCAGTTCTTC. It codes for CASSTGTSGYNEQFF.

Points on this clonotype: A single base separates this from a much larger clone, so it may be a read error. This sequence joins TRBV27 and TRBJ2-3; D gene ambiguous. Germline CDR1 is MNHEY and CDR2 is SMNVEV (reference sequence). The CDR3 runs 14 residues. CDR3 protein: CASSFEASTDRQYF. The CDR3 region has the DNA TGTGCCAGCAGTTTTGAGGCCAGCACAGATAGGCAGTATTTT.

The V gene is TRBV4-1, the J gene TRBJ1-5; 8 bases are shared with TRBD1. The CDR3 is 16 residues long. Germline lookup yields CDR1 MGHRA and CDR2 YSYEKL. The V segment lost 1 base and the J segment 4 bases; nucleotides outside the gene matches: 6. The CDR3 DNA sequence: TGCGCCAGCAGCCAAGTGGCAGGGGGCGCGAATCAGCCCCAGCATTTT. This sequence encodes CASSQVAGGANQPQHF.

This clonotype was recorded at least ten times. The chain carries TRBV20-1 and TRBJ2-1; D uncertain. Between the trimmed V and J ends, which lost 2 bases and 6 bases, there was a span of 11 bases. Germline V gene lookup returns CDR1 DFQATT and CDR2 SNEGSKA (reference sequence). The CDR3 sequence is 13 residues long. CDR3 sequence reads: CSARTISSNEQFF. The DNA of the CDR3 is TGCAGTGCTAGAACCATTTCGTCCAATGAGCAGTTCTTC.

The chain has TRBV14 and TRBJ2-1; 10 nucleotides match TRBD2. Losses at the gene ends were 2 bases for V and 12 bases for J; bases not matched to a gene: 7. The CDR3 loop spans 14 amino acids. The V gene's germline CDR1 is SGHDN and CDR2 FVKESK. The CDR3: CASSQRLAGDWQFF. CDR3 nucleotides: TGTGCCAGCAGCCAACGTCTAGCGGGAGACTGGCAGTTCTTC.

In regard to this clonotype: A much more abundant neighbour one base away suggests this may be a read error. The chain recombines TRBV6-1 with TRBJ1-1; D is uncertain. Trimming pared 10 bases from V and 0 bases from J, leaving 12 bases between. The CDR3 spans 13 residues. Per germline, CDR1 MNHNS and CDR2 SASEGT. CDR3 region: CAIRRDLNTEAFF. As DNA, the CDR3 is TGTGCCATCAGGAGGGATCTGAACACTGAAGCTTTCTTT.

This clonotype was found a few times. The CDR3 region is CTAMGALDETQYF. CDR3 nucleotides: TGTACCGCAATGGGGGCCTTAGACGAGACCCAGTACTTC. This sequence joins TRBV28 and TRBJ2-5; TRBD1 is a possible D gene (6 bases). Germline V gene lookup returns CDR1 MDHEN and CDR2 SYDVKM. This CDR3 contains 13 residues.

This clonotype was observed many times. The CDR3 bases are TGTGCCAGCAGTTACGGAGGGGGAGCCCAGTACTTC. It specifies CASSYGGGAQYF. V and J are TRBV27 and TRBJ2-5; D possibly uses TRBD1 or TRBD2 (6 bases each). Trimming removed 4 bases at V and 9 bases at J, with 12 bases between. Germline V gene sequence: CDR1 MNHEY, CDR2 SMNVEV (reference sequence). The CDR3 runs 12 residues.

The table lists this clonotype with a count of one. Its ends do not fully match the called genes, so a read error is possible. This chain uses TRBV7-2 with TRBJ2-3; D might be TRBD2 (5 bases). The CDR3 runs 16 residues. Germline V CDR1 and CDR2: SGHTA, FQGNSA. This CDR3 reads CASSIAMAVSTDTQYF. CDR3 nucleotide sequence: TGTGCCAGCAGCATAGCGATGGCAGTAAGCACAGATACGCAGTATTTT.

V and J are TRBV5-1 and TRBJ2-7; D not resolved. V shed 0 bases and J shed 4 bases, with 11 bases lying between them. The CDR3 runs 14 residues. CDR1 and CDR2 (germline): SGHRS, YFSETQ. CDR3 DNA sequence: TGCGCCAGCAGCTTGGTGGACGGAACTTACGAGCAGTACTTC. Translated: CASSLVDGTYEQYF.

This chain links TRBV10-2 with TRBJ1-6; D call uncertain. This CDR3 contains 15 residues. The ends were cut back, 0 bases at V and 8 bases at J, with 11 bases in the middle. Germline CDR1 and CDR2: WSHSY and SAAADI. This chain's CDR3 is CASSESRHGYSPLHF. In nucleotides, the CDR3 is TGCGCCAGCAGTGAGTCCAGACATGGTTATTCACCCCTCCACTTT.

V is TRBV29-1 and J is TRBJ2-3; D gene uncertain. Germline V gives CDR1 SQVTM, CDR2 ANQGSEA. V was shortened by 4 bases and J by 4 bases, with 6 bases between the two germline ends. CDR3 length: 11 amino acids. The CDR3 loop is CSVGEADTQYF. The CDR3 DNA follows: TGCAGCGTTGGAGAGGCAGATACGCAGTATTTT.

As concerns this clonotype: Given a much more abundant clone one base away, this may be a read error. The J gene is TRBJ2-3, the V gene TRBV6-1; D perhaps matches TRBD1 (5 bases). Germline V gene lookup returns CDR1 MNHNS and CDR2 SASEGT. CDR3 length: 12 amino acids. CDR3 amino acids: CASSPMTDAQYF. Written as DNA, the CDR3 is TGTGCCAGCAGCCCGATGACAGATGCGCAGTATTTT.

The chain links TRBV6-1 to TRBJ2-7; no firm D call. Deletions cut 5 bases from V and 4 bases from J, with 9 bases between. Germline CDR1 and CDR2: MNHNS and SASEGT. The CDR3 is 12 amino acids. CDR3 region: CASSNSVYEQYF. CDR3 coding DNA: TGTGCCAGCAGTAACAGCGTATACGAGCAGTACTTC.

This clonotype was found many times. V is TRBV27 and J is TRBJ1-1; 10 bases match TRBD1. Trimming removed 3 bases from V and 3 bases from J; junction bases left unmatched: 4. The CDR3 spans 15 residues. Germline V gene sequence: CDR1 MNHEY, CDR2 SMNVEV (reference sequence). The CDR3: CASSLAGQGYTEAFF. DNA of the CDR3: TGTGCCAGCAGTTTGGCGGGACAGGGGTACACTGAAGCTTTCTTT.

The chain recombines TRBV19 with TRBJ1-5; D ambiguous. Germline V gene lookup returns CDR1 LNHDA and CDR2 SQIVND (reference sequence). Trimming removed 1 base from V and 1 base from J, with 8 bases in between. This CDR3 spans 15 amino acids. The CDR3 here is CASSIVRLSNQPQHF. The CDR3 DNA is TGTGCCAGTAGTATAGTCAGGTTAAGCAATCAGCCCCAGCATTTT.

This clonotype was found a few times. The V call is TRBV4-2, the J call TRBJ2-1, with TRBD1 matching over 7 bases. This CDR3 has 16 amino acids. Trimming at V came to 8 bases and at J to 7 bases, leaving 17 bases not matched to a gene. CDR1 is LGHNA and CDR2 is YNFKEQ in the germline V gene. In nucleotides, the CDR3 is TGTGCCAGCCGCACCCACGACGGAAGGGGGCTTAATGAGCAGTTCTTC. It specifies CASRTHDGRGLNEQFF.

Only a few counts were recorded for this clonotype. This chain uses TRBV28 with TRBJ2-1, with D maybe TRBD2 (6 bases). The CDR3 totals 14 residues. Germline-derived CDR1 and CDR2 are MDHEN and SYDVKM. Trimming left V 5 bases short and J 5 bases short, with 13 bases between. The CDR3 here is CASSPGSDHNEQFF. The DNA of the CDR3 is TGTGCCAGCAGTCCCGGGAGTGATCACAATGAGCAGTTCTTC.